Listed below are T cell receptor beta chains from one sample, sequenced in a study of blood T cell repertoires in COVID-19. Sequencing used immunoSEQ multiplex PCR; TCRdb keeps in-frame clones, though not all of them. The repertoire has about 73,000 clones, roughly 89% of them found once; the top ten carry approximately 8.9%. The sample comprised peripheral blood. These receptors were collected from a man older than 75 with acute or convalescent COVID-19. The CDR3 runs from the conserved cysteine through the conserved F or W. A D gene is named only where the DNA matches it firmly. Clone size is shown for a subset of rows, as once, few, many or a class of expanded clone.

j_call | v_call | cdr3_length | d_call | clone_size | cdr3_aa | cdr3_nt
TRBJ1-5 | TRBV2 | 15 | TRBD1 | . | CASRGTGGGNQPQHF | TGTGCCAGCAGGGGGACAGGGGGCGGCAATCAGCCCCAGCATTTT
TRBJ1-1 | TRBV3-1/TRBV3-2 | 13 | . | . | CASSQSGSTEAFF | TGTGCCAGCAGCCAATCAGGGTCCACTGAAGCTTTCTTT
TRBJ2-7 | TRBV18 | 14 | . | . | CASSPGLTSYEQYF | TGTGCCAGCTCACCAGGCCTTACGTCCTACGAGCAGTACTTC
TRBJ2-2 | TRBV6-5 | 15 | TRBD1 | . | CASRGDRVNTGELFF | TGTGCCAGCAGGGGCGACAGGGTCAACACCGGGGAGCTGTTTTTT
TRBJ1-2 | TRBV27 | 13 | . | few | CASSPFGRWGYTF | TGTGCCAGCAGTCCCTTTGGGAGATGGGGCTACACCTTC
TRBJ1-5 | TRBV7-2 | 13 | . | . | CASSTSSSQPQHF | TGTGCCAGCAGTACCTCGTCGAGCCAGCCCCAGCATTTT
TRBJ1-1 | TRBV4-1 | 14 | . | . | CASSHPRGGTEAFF | TGCGCCAGCAGCCACCCAAGGGGGGGAACTGAAGCTTTCTTT
TRBJ1-1 | TRBV29-1 | 13 | TRBD1 | . | CSVKGALNTEAFF | TGCAGCGTTAAGGGGGCGTTGAACACTGAAGCTTTCTTT
TRBJ1-3 | TRBV29-1 | 12 | . | . | CSFASSGNTIYF | TGCAGCTTTGCCAGCTCTGGAAACACCATATATTTT
TRBJ2-7 | TRBV7-2 | 11 | . | . | CASSPSYEQYF | TGTGCCAGCAGCCCGTCCTACGAGCAGTACTTC
TRBJ2-1 | TRBV5-8 | 16 | TRBD1 | few | CASPDRPGSRYNEQFF | TGTGCCAGCCCGGACAGGCCGGGGTCCCGATACAATGAGCAGTTCTTC
TRBJ2-7 | TRBV19 | 12 | . | . | CASSIGGREQYF | TGTGCCAGTAGTATAGGAGGTCGCGAGCAGTACTTC
TRBJ2-4 | TRBV5-6 | 15 | . | . | CASSLPGVAKNIQYF | TGTGCCAGCAGCTTGCCGGGGGTCGCCAAAAACATTCAGTACTTC
TRBJ2-5 | TRBV2 | 15 | . | . | CASSVEGQIELAQYF | TGTGCCAGCAGTGTGGAGGGACAGATTGAGCTAGCCCAGTACTTC
TRBJ2-7 | TRBV3-1/TRBV3-2 | 16 | TRBD2 | . | CASSHSPTSGGNEQYF | TGTGCCAGCAGCCACTCGCCGACTAGCGGGGGGAACGAGCAGTACTTC
TRBJ2-1 | TRBV25-1 | 16 | TRBD1 | . | CASSAGTGGTYNEQFF | TGTGCCAGCAGTGCCGGGACAGGCGGTACCTACAATGAGCAGTTCTTC
TRBJ2-3 | TRBV5-1 | 15 | . | medium-sized | CASSLDWRGSDTQYF | TGCGCCAGCAGCTTGGATTGGCGGGGATCCGATACGCAGTATTTT
TRBJ1-2 | TRBV20-1 | 11 | . | . | CSIYRDVGYTF | TGCAGCATATACCGAGATGTGGGCTACACCTTC
TRBJ2-3 | TRBV7-2 | 16 | . | . | CASSLARLADTDTQYF | TGTGCCAGCAGCTTAGCGCGGCTAGCCGACACAGATACGCAGTATTTT
TRBJ1-6 | TRBV6-5 | 14 | TRBD1 | . | CASSYATGNSPLHF | TGTGCCAGCAGTTACGCGACAGGGAATTCACCCCTCCACTTT
TRBJ2-3 | TRBV28 | 15 | TRBD1 | . | CASSSPGQSTDTQYF | TGTGCCAGCAGTTCACCGGGACAGAGCACAGATACGCAGTATTTT
TRBJ1-1 | TRBV29-1 | 14 | . | . | CSAGAGSPNTEAFF | TGCAGCGCCGGAGCGGGTTCACCGAACACTGAAGCTTTCTTT
TRBJ2-3 | TRBV9 | 18 | TRBD1 | once | CASSGGLTGMIYTDTQYF | TGTGCCAGCAGCGGGGGGCTGACAGGGATGATTTACACAGATACGCAGTATTTT
TRBJ1-1 | TRBV19 | 15 | TRBD1 | . | CASTPGQGGYTEAFF | TGTGCCAGTACCCCCGGACAGGGGGGGTACACTGAAGCTTTCTTT
TRBJ2-4 | TRBV5-1 | 13 | TRBD1 | . | CASTGQGENIQYF | TGCGCCAGCACGGGACAGGGGGAAAACATTCAGTACTTC
TRBJ1-2 | TRBV9 | 15 | . | . | CASSVRQAPAYGYTF | TGTGCCAGCAGCGTACGACAGGCGCCCGCCTATGGCTACACCTTC
TRBJ1-3 | TRBV7-9 | 16 | . | . | CASSSLVTRSGNTIYF | TGTGCCAGCAGCTCTCTCGTAACGAGGTCTGGAAACACCATATATTTT
TRBJ2-1 | TRBV10-3 | 14 | TRBD2 | . | CAISPGTRANEQFF | TGTGCCATCAGTCCCGGGACTAGAGCAAATGAGCAGTTCTTC
TRBJ1-1 | TRBV27 | 12 | . | . | CASSRGGVEAFF | TGTGCCAGCAGTCGCGGGGGAGTGGAGGCTTTCTTT
TRBJ1-1 | TRBV27 | 13 | . | few | CASSPEGDTEAFF | TGTGCCAGCAGCCCCGAGGGAGACACTGAAGCTTTCTTT
TRBJ1-3 | TRBV25-1 | 13 | . | . | CASSEGGGNTIYF | TGTGCCAGCAGTGAGGGGGGTGGAAACACCATATATTTT
TRBJ2-1 | TRBV19 | 14 | TRBD1 | . | CASMGTVLQYEQFF | TGTGCCAGTATGGGGACAGTCCTACAGTATGAGCAGTTCTTC
TRBJ2-2 | TRBV7-6 | 16 | TRBD2 | . | CASSQLAGTNTGELFF | TGTGCCAGCAGCCAATTAGCGGGGACGAACACCGGGGAGCTGTTTTTT
TRBJ2-5 | TRBV3-1/TRBV3-2 | 17 | TRBD2 | . | CASSQDGVLATQETQYF | TGTGCCAGCAGCCAAGATGGGGTACTAGCGACACAAGAGACCCAGTACTTC
TRBJ1-1 | TRBV6-5 | 12 | . | once | CASSRVNTEAFF | TGTGCCAGCAGTCGTGTCAACACTGAAGCTTTCTTT
TRBJ1-3 | TRBV14 | 17 | . | . | CASSQVAGTFSGNTIYF | TGTGCCAGCAGCCAAGTCGCCGGGACATTCTCTGGAAACACCATATATTTT
TRBJ2-1 | TRBV2 | 15 | TRBD1 | once | CASCSQGVLYNEQFF | TGTGCCAGTTGTTCCCAGGGGGTACTATACAATGAGCAGTTCTTC
TRBJ2-1 | TRBV6-5 | 13 | . | . | CASRQGLNNEQFF | TGTGCCAGCAGGCAGGGCCTGAACAATGAGCAGTTCTTC
TRBJ1-1 | TRBV3-1/TRBV3-2 | 16 | TRBD1 | . | CASSQAGTAMNTEAFF | TGTGCCAGCAGCCAAGCGGGGACAGCAATGAACACTGAAGCTTTCTTT
TRBJ1-6 | TRBV5-6 | 14 | . | . | CASSLERGNSPLHF | TGTGCCAGCAGCTTGGAAAGGGGTAATTCACCCCTCCACTTT
TRBJ2-6 | TRBV18 | 15 | . | . | CASSPGATGANVLTF | TGTGCCAGCTCACCAGGGGCGACTGGGGCCAACGTCCTGACTTTC
TRBJ1-5 | TRBV7-2 | 15 | . | . | CASSLGGTADQPQHF | TGTGCCAGCAGCTTGGGGGGGACTGCTGATCAGCCCCAGCATTTT
TRBJ1-2 | TRBV2 | 15 | . | . | CASISQGLNLGGYTF | TGTGCCAGCATCTCTCAGGGACTCAACTTGGGTGGCTACACCTTC
TRBJ2-2 | TRBV28 | 15 | TRBD1 | . | CASSPDRGNTGELFF | TGTGCCAGCAGTCCCGACAGGGGGAACACCGGGGAGCTGTTTTTT
TRBJ2-1 | TRBV21-1 | 16 | . | . | CASSKAKREPLDGQFF | TGTGCCAGCAGCAAAGCTAAGCGGGAGCCCCTTGATGGGCAGTTCTTC
TRBJ2-1 | TRBV5-1 | 16 | TRBD2 | once | CASSLKAGVGYNEQFF | TGCGCCAGCAGCTTGAAAGCGGGAGTAGGCTACAATGAGCAGTTCTTC
TRBJ2-3 | TRBV10-2 | 17 | TRBD2 | . | CASSVSLAGETTDTQYF | TGCGCCAGCAGTGTCTCCCTGGCGGGGGAGACGACAGATACGCAGTATTTT
TRBJ1-1 | TRBV5-1 | 13 | . | . | CASSLFEGTEAFF | TGCGCCAGCAGCTTATTTGAGGGCACTGAAGCTTTCTTT
TRBJ1-2 | TRBV12-3/TRBV12-4 | 13 | . | . | CASRVDGFYGYTF | TGTGCCAGCAGAGTCGATGGCTTTTATGGCTACACCTTC
TRBJ2-7 | TRBV7-9 | 14 | TRBD1 | . | CASTPNRGSDEQYF | TGTGCCAGCACTCCAAACAGGGGGAGCGACGAGCAGTACTTC